The present T cell receptor (beta chain) was sequenced within a study of T cell responses to AZD1222 COVID-19 vaccine. For the study at large: Analyses pooled second doses at about 4 or about 12 weeks. Notes on the study in general: Researchers took repertoire samples only after the peak T cell response had come.

Clones were read by immunoSEQ multiplex PCR, and TCRdb kept only the in-frame ones, dropping some. This table has about 130,000 clones, 88% appearing once. Trimming removed 5 bases from V and 7 bases from J, with 14 bases in between. The CDR3 runs to 13 residues. This clone was recorded only once. Its antigen is unknown. V usage is TRBV12-3 or TRBV12-4 and J usage is TRBJ1-2; a weak D match, TRBD1 (6 bases). The sequence was collected from an adult in good health. The sample in question was peripheral blood, obtained on day 0 of AZD1222 vaccination. The CDR3 reads CASSPPGDRGYTF. CDR3 DNA: TGTGCCAGCAGTCCCCCAGGGGATCGTGGCTACACCTTC.